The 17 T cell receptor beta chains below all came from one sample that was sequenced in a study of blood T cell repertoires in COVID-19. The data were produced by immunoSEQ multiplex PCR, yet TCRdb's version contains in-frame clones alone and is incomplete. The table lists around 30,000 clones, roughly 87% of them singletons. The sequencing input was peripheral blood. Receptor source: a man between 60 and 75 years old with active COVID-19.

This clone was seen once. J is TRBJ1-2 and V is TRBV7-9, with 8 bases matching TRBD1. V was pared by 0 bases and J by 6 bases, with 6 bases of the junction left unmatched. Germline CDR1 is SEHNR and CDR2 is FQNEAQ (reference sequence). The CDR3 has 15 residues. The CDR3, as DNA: TGTGCCAGCAGCTTAGCGGAAACAGGGGGAGATGGCTACACCTTC. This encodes CASSLAETGGDGYTF.

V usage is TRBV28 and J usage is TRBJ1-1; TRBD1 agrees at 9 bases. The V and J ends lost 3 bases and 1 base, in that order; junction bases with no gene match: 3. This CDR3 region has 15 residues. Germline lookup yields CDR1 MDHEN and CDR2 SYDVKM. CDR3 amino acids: CASSFSGQGNTEAFF. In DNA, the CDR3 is TGTGCCAGCAGTTTTTCGGGACAGGGGAACACTGAAGCTTTCTTT.

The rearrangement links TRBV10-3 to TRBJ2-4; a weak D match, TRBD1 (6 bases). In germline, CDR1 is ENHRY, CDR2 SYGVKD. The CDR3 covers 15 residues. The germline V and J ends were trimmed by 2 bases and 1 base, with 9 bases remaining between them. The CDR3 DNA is TGTGCCATCAGTGAGGGGCAGGGGGCCAAAAACATTCAGTACTTC. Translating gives CAISEGQGAKNIQYF.

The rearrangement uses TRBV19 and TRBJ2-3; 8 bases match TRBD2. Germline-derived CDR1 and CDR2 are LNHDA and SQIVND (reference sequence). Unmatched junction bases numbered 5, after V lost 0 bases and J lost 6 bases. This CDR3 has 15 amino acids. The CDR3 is CASSIEVAGRDTQYF. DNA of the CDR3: TGTGCCAGTAGTATAGAGGTAGCGGGAAGGGATACGCAGTATTTT.

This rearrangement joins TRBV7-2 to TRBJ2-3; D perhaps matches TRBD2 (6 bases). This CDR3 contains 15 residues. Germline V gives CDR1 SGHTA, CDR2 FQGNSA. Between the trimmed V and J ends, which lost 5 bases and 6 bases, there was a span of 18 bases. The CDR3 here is CASSPPSDPVDTQYF. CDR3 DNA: TGTGCCAGCAGCCCCCCTAGCGACCCGGTTGATACGCAGTATTTT.

The CDR3 sequence is CASTHWGGETQYF. The CDR3 nucleotides read TGTGCCAGCACACACTGGGGGGGAGAGACCCAGTACTTC. V usage is TRBV6-1 and J usage is TRBJ2-5, with 7 bases identical to TRBD2. CDR3 length equals 13 residues. V lost 7 bases to trimming and J lost 4 bases; unmatched junction nucleotides: 6. CDR1 and CDR2 from the germline V gene are MNHNS and SASEGT.

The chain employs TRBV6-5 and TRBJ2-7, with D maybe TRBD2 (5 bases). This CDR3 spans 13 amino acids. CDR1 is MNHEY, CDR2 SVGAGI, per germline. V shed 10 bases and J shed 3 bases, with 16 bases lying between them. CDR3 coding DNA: TGTGCCACCTCCAGGACTCCCGACTACGAGCAGTACTTC. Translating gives CATSRTPDYEQYF.

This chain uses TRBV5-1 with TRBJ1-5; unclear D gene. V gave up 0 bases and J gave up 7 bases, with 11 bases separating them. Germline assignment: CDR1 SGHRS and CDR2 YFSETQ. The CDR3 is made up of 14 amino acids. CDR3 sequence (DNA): TGCGCCAGCAGCTTGGACAGCCTGAGCCAGCCCCAGCATTTT. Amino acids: CASSLDSLSQPQHF.

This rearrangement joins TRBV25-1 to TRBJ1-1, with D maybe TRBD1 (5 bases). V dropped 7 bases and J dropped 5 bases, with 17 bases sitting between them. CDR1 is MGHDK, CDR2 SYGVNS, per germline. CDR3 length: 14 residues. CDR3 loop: CASTIQGKGTEAFF. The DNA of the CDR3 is TGTGCCAGCACTATCCAGGGTAAGGGTACTGAAGCTTTCTTT.

The CDR3 sequence: CASSPRTGVAGANVLTF. The DNA of the CDR3 is TGTGCCAGTAGTCCCCGGACAGGGGTGGCTGGGGCCAACGTCCTGACTTTC. The chain carries TRBV19 and TRBJ2-6; 9 bases match TRBD1. Germline V CDR1 and CDR2: LNHDA, SQIVND (reference sequence). V shed 5 bases, J shed 2 bases, and the junction held 7 bases outside the gene matches. There are 17 residues in the CDR3.

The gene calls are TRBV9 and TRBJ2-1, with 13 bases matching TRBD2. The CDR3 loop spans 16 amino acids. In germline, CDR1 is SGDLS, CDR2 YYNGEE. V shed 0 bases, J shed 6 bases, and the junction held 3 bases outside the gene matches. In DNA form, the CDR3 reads TGTGCCAGCAGCGTAGGGACTAGCGGGAGTATCAATGAGCAGTTCTTC. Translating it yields CASSVGTSGSINEQFF.

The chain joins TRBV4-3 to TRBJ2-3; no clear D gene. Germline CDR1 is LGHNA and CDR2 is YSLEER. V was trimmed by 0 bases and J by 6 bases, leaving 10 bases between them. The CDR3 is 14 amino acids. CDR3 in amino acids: CASSQDQFGDTQYF. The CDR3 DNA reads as TGCGCCAGCAGCCAAGATCAATTTGGCGATACGCAGTATTTT.

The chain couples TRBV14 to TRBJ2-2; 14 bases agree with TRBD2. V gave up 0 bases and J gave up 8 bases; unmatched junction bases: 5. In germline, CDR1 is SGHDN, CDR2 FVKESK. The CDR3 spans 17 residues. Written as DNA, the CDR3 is TGTGCCAGCAGCCAAGAGAGGGGACTAGCGGGAGCTGGGGAGCTGTTTTTT. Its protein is CASSQERGLAGAGELFF.

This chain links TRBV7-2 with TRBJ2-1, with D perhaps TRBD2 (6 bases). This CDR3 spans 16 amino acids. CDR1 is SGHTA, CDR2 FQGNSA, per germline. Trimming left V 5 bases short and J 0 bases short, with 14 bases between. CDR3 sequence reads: CASSPIADTSYNEQFF. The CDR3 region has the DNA TGTGCCAGCAGCCCAATAGCGGATACCTCCTACAATGAGCAGTTCTTC.

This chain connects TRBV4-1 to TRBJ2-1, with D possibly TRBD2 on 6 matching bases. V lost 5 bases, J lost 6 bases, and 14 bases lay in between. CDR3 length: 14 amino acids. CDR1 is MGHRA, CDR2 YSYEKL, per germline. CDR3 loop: CASSGVAGTNEQFF. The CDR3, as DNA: TGCGCCAGCAGCGGTGTGGCGGGAACCAATGAGCAGTTCTTC.

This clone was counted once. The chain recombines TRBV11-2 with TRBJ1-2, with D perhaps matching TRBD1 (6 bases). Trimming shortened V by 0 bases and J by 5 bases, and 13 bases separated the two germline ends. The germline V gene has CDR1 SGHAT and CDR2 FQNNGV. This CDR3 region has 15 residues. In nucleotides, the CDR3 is TGTGCCAGCAGCTTAGAGTCACAGGGCATGTATGGCTACACCTTC. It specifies CASSLESQGMYGYTF.

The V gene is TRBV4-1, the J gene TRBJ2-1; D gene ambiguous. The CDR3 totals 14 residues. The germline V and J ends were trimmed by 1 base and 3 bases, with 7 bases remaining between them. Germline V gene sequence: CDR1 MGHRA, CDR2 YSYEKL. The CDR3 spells CASSQGGSYNEQFF. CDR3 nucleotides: TGCGCCAGCAGCCAAGGAGGTAGCTACAATGAGCAGTTCTTC.